These T cell receptor beta chains were read from a single sample in a study of human T cells and chemical hapten exposure. In TCRdb, the RACE reads were re-called with MiXCR into one record per CDR3 protein. The table has 240,000 or so distinct CDR3 sequences, about 8.1% seen once. Source: whole blood, taken in connection with sensitization to the hapten diphenylcyclopropenone (DPC). The source of these receptors is a middle-aged woman with alopecia areata. Some clones in this sample may be carry-over from other donors' samples. The conserved cysteine and the conserved F or W are not part of the CDR3 here. Clone size, where shown, is once, few, many, or a class for clones that have expanded.

>many|TRBV5-1|TRBJ2-1
ASSLRTGFIPEQF
>-|TRBV24-1|TRBJ2-2
ATSDLGTWELF
>few|TRBV7-2|TRBJ2-1
ASSLGQRNEQF
>few|TRBV7-2|TRBJ2-7
ASSFEPRYEQY
>many|TRBV10-3|TRBJ1-3
AISEHDGSGNTIY
>few|TRBV28|TRBJ2-4
ASSSLAGTKNIQY
>-|TRBV7-3|TRBJ2-6
ASSPQEVSGANVLT
>-|TRBV6-5|TRBJ1-2
ASSRGQGTSYT
>-|TRBV7-8|TRBJ2-3
ASSSGMGARRTDTQY
>-|TRBV7-8|TRBJ2-5
ASSASLDTIQETQY
>many|TRBV7-2|TRBJ2-3
ASSLPISTDTQY
>-|TRBV5-1|TRBJ2-5
ASSLTGVQETQY
>many|TRBV6-2/TRBV6-3|TRBJ2-2
ASSDRGTAPRAGELF